This TCR beta chain appears in the sequencing data of a study of graft-versus-host responses after intestinal transplantation. Study information: Transplantation in recipients was multivisceral, liver-intestinal, or isolated intestinal.

Only in-frame clones appear in the TCRdb table, and some are missing; sequencing was by immunoSEQ multiplex PCR. The sample holds around 12,000 clones; roughly 80% are singletons and the top ten take about 9.4%. General study points: Ileal or blood samples showed some GvH clones first, and such clones were also found in recipient marrow. In patients with graft-donor T cell macrochimerism, allograft graft-versus-host to host-versus-graft clonal ratios were high.

Germline loops: CDR1 MGHRA, CDR2 YSYEKL. CDR3 length: 15 residues. Losses at the gene ends were 4 bases for V and 2 bases for J; bases not matched to a gene: 5. Points on this clone: Its antigen is not identified.

Sequenced here: PBMCs, sampled 306 days after intestinal transplant. The sequence was collected from a human patient who received an intestinal transplant, so some T cells may come from the graft donor. The chain combines TRBV4-1 with TRBJ1-2; 9 nucleotides line up with TRBD1. The CDR3 region is CASSPGQGNNYGYTF. DNA of the CDR3: TGCGCCAGCAGCCCAGGACAGGGGAACAACTATGGCTACACCTTC.